The rows below give T cell receptor beta chains drawn from one sample of a study of blood T cell repertoires in COVID-19. Measured with immunoSEQ multiplex PCR; TCRdb has only the in-frame clones, and not every one. The sample consists of 300,000 to 350,000 clones, more than 85% of them appearing once. Sequenced material: PBMCs or T cells enriched from blood (not recorded which). All receptors derive from a woman between 25 and 40 years old who had recovered from COVID-19. Both conserved end residues are part of each CDR3. A D gene is named only where the DNA matches it firmly. The size field is filled for only some rows; it gives once, few, many or a size class.

.,TRBJ2-2,TRBV9,.,CASSPTGTGELFF,TGTGCCAGCAGCCCTACCGGGACCGGGGAGCTGTTTTTT
.,TRBJ1-3,TRBV16,.,CASSPLGHGSDRPGNTIYF,TGTGCCAGCAGCCCTCTCGGGCACGGCTCTGACAGGCCTGGAAACACCATATATTTT
.,TRBJ2-2,TRBV15,TRBD2,CATSRGLGLAAGELFF,TGTGCCACCAGCAGAGGCCTGGGACTAGCAGCTGGGGAGCTGTTTTTT
few,TRBJ1-5,TRBV6-2/TRBV6-3,.,CASSYYTNRDEPQHF,TGTGCCAGCAGTTACTATACGAACAGGGACGAGCCCCAGCATTTT
many,TRBJ2-1,TRBV29-1,.,CSVDTGSSNEQFF,TGCAGCGTTGATACGGGTTCGTCCAATGAGCAGTTCTTC
.,TRBJ1-2,TRBV5-1,.,CASSLVVDYGYTF,TGCGCCAGCAGCTTGGTTGTCGACTATGGCTACACCTTC
once,TRBJ2-5,TRBV6-5,.,CASSYSLRQVQETQYF,TGTGCCAGCAGTTACTCCCTCCGACAGGTCCAAGAGACCCAGTACTTC
.,TRBJ1-2,TRBV2,TRBD1,CASSVEQGNYGYTF,TGTGCCAGCAGTGTAGAACAGGGGAACTATGGCTACACCTTC
many,TRBJ2-7,TRBV5-6,TRBD1,CASSQGQGSNYEQYF,TGTGCCAGCAGCCAGGGACAGGGAAGTAACTACGAGCAGTACTTC
.,TRBJ2-1,TRBV3-1/TRBV3-2,.,CASSYAGRPQNFF,TGTGCCAGCAGCTACGCGGGGCGACCCCAGAATTTCTTC
once,TRBJ1-1,TRBV7-6,.,CASSLASGVNTEAFF,TGTGCCAGCAGCTTAGCGTCCGGGGTGAACACTGAAGCTTTCTTT
.,TRBJ2-7,TRBV12-3/TRBV12-4,TRBD2,CASSSGGLHEQYF,TGTGCCAGCAGTAGCGGGGGTCTCCACGAGCAGTACTTC
.,TRBJ1-4,TRBV28,.,CASSLEGASESEKLFF,TGTGCCAGCAGTTTAGAGGGAGCCAGTGAGAGTGAAAAACTGTTTTTT
few,TRBJ2-2,TRBV21-1,.,CASSLARAAVGTGELFF,TGTGCCAGCAGCCTAGCTAGGGCGGCAGTAGGCACCGGGGAGCTGTTTTTT
.,TRBJ1-1,TRBV7-6,.,CASSLSTQGPNTEAFF,TGTGCCAGCAGCTTAAGTACTCAGGGGCCGAACACTGAAGCTTTCTTT
.,TRBJ2-2,TRBV7-2,TRBD2,CASSSRDYPTGELFF,TGTGCCAGCAGCTCCCGGGACTACCCTACGGGGGAGCTGTTTTTT
.,TRBJ1-2,TRBV10-3,TRBD1,CAISGQGEGYTF,TGTGCCATCAGTGGCCAGGGGGAAGGCTACACCTTC
once,TRBJ1-2,TRBV2,.,CASSVETGFYGYTF,TGTGCCAGCAGTGTGGAGACAGGCTTCTATGGCTACACCTTC
.,TRBJ2-5,TRBV15,.,CATSRVQGTQYF,TGTGCCACCAGCAGAGTTCAGGGGACCCAGTACTTC
.,TRBJ2-3,TRBV1,.,CTTLSSGGAVDTQYF,TGCACCACTTTATCTAGCGGGGGGGCCGTAGATACGCAGTATTTT
.,TRBJ2-1,TRBV7-9,TRBD1,CASSPSPGTGTSGDEQFF,TGTGCCAGCAGCCCCTCTCCCGGGACAGGTACTAGTGGGGATGAGCAGTTCTTC
.,TRBJ1-3,TRBV15,.,CATSRDQGPGNTIYF,TGTGCCACCAGCAGAGATCAGGGCCCCGGAAACACCATATATTTT
.,TRBJ1-2,TRBV9,TRBD1,CASSSNRGGYTF,TGTGCCAGCAGCTCGAACAGGGGCGGCTACACCTTC
once,TRBJ1-1,TRBV9,.,CASRKDGGTEAFF,TGTGCCAGCAGAAAGGACGGAGGAACTGAAGCTTTCTTT
.,TRBJ1-2,TRBV28,.,CASSLRSARVGYTF,TGTGCCAGCAGTTTAAGATCGGCCAGGGTGGGCTACACCTTC